Listed below are T cell receptor beta chains from one sample, sequenced in a study of blood T cells in healthy people across ages. TCRdb re-analysed the 5' RACE reads in MiXCR, keeping a single row per CDR3 protein. The sample gives 750,000 to 950,000 distinct CDR3 sequences, about 29% of which show up once; roughly a tenth is in the top ten. The sample was also linked to a second study, of T cells of mothers and their children.

Sequencing input: blood. The source of these receptors is a woman aged 40 to 55 in good health. The CDR3 runs from the conserved cysteine through the conserved F or W. The D gene is left open where the match is weak. Size values are once, few and many counts, or a class for expanded clones, and some rows have none.

d_call clone_size j_call cdr3_length v_call cdr3_aa cdr3_nt
NA many TRBJ2-7 14 TRBV6-6 CASTVTGNPYEQYF TGTGCCAGCACCGTGACAGGCAATCCCTACGAGCAGTACTTC
NA many TRBJ2-3 11 TRBV12-5 CASGFTDTQYF TGTGCTAGTGGTTTCACAGATACGCAGTATTTT
NA NA TRBJ1-1 15 TRBV20-1 CSARAGLVGNTEAFF TGCAGTGCTAGAGCAGGGTTGGTCGGGAACACTGAAGCTTTCTTT
NA many TRBJ2-1 13 TRBV5-1 CASIGQGNNEQFF TGCGCCAGCATCGGGCAGGGAAACAATGAGCAGTTCTTC
NA many TRBJ2-7 12 TRBV7-8 CASSYNIYEQYF TGTGCCAGCAGCTACAATATTTACGAGCAGTACTTC
NA few TRBJ1-1 13 TRBV18 CASSPSIDTEAFF TGTGCCAGCTCACCGTCGATAGACACTGAAGCTTTCTTT
TRBD1 NA TRBJ1-6 15 TRBV10-3 CAVSAGTGVASPLHF TGTGCCGTCAGTGCAGGGACAGGGGTTGCTTCACCCCTCCACTTT
TRBD1 few TRBJ2-5 15 TRBV7-2 CASSFDRGKQETQYF TGTGCCAGCAGCTTCGACAGGGGAAAGCAAGAGACCCAGTACTTC
TRBD1 few TRBJ1-1 13 TRBV20-1 CSARTGGNTEAFF TGCAGTGCTAGGACAGGGGGCAACACTGAAGCTTTCTTT
TRBD1 NA TRBJ1-1 14 TRBV29-1 CSVDRGPSNSEAFF TGCAGCGTCGACAGGGGGCCTTCCAACTCTGAAGCTTTCTTT
TRBD1 NA TRBJ2-5 16 TRBV5-5 CASSSTADRAVETQYF TGTGCCAGCAGCTCGACCGCGGACAGGGCTGTGGAGACCCAGTACTTC